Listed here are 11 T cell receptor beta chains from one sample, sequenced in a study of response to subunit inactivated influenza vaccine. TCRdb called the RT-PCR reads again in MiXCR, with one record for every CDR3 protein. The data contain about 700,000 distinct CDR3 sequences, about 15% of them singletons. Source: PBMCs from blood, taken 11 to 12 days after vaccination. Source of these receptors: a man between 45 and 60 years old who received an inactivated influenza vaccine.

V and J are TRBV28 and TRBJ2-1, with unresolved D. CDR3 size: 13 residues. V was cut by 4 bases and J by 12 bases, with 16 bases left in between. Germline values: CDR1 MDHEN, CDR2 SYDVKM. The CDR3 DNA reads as TGTGCCAGCAGTTCACATTCCCCGGCTACGCAGTTCTTC. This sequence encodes CASSSHSPATQFF. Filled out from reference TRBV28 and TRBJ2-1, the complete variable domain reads DVKVTQSSRYLVKRTGEKVFLECVQDMDHENMFWYRQDPGLGLRLIYFSYDVKMKEKGDIPEGYSVSREKKERFSLILESASTNQTSMYLCASSSHSPATQFFGPGTRLTVL.

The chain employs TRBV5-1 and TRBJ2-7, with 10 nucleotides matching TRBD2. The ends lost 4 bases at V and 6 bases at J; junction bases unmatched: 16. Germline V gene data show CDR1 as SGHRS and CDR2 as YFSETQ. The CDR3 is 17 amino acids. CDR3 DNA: TGCGCCAGCAGCGCACAGGGACTAGCGAACACCTTTGCCGAGCAGTACTTC. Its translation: CASSAQGLANTFAEQYF.

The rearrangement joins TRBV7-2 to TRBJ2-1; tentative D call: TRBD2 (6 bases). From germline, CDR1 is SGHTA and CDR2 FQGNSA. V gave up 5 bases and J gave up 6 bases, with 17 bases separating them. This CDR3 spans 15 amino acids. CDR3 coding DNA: TGTGCCAGCAGCCAACGAACGGGAGTAAGCAATGAGCAGTTCTTC. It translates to CASSQRTGVSNEQFF.

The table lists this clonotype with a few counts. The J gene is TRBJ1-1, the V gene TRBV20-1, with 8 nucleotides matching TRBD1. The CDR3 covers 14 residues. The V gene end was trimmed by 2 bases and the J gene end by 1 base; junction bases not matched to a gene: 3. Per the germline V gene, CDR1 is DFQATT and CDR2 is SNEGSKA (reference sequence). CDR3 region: CSARYGTGNTEAFF. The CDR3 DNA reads TGCAGTGCTAGATACGGGACAGGGAACACTGAAGCTTTCTTT.

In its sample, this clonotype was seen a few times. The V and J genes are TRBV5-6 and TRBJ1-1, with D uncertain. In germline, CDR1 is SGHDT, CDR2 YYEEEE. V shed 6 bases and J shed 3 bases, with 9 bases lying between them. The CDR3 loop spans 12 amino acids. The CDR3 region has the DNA TGTGCCAGCACCTCCGTGGACACTGAAGCTTTCTTT. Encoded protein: CASTSVDTEAFF.

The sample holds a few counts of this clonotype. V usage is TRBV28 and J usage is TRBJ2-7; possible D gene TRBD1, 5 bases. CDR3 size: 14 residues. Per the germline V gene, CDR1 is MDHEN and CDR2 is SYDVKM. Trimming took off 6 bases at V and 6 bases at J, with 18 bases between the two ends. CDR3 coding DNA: TGTGCCAGCAGCTCCTCAGGGAACCCTGGCGAGCAGTACTTC. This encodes CASSSSGNPGEQYF.

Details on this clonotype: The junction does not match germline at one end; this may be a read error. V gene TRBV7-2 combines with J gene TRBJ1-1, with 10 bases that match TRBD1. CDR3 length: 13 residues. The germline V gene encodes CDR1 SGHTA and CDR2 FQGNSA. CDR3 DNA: TGTGCCAGCAGCAGACAGGGGGCCATGGAAGCTGTCTTT. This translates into CASSRQGAMEAVF.

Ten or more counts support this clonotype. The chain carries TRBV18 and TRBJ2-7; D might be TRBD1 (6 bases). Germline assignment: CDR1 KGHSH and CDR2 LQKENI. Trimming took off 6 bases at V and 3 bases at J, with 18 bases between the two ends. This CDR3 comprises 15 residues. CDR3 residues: CASSLLGGPYYEQYF. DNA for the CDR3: TGTGCCAGCTCCCTCCTAGGGGGACCTTACTACGAGCAGTACTTC.

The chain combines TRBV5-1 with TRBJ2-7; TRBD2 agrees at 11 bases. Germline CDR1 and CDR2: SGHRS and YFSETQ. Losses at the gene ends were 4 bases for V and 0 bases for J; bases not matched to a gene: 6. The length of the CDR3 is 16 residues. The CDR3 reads CASSLGLAESSYEQYF. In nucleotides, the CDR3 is TGCGCCAGCAGCCTGGGACTAGCGGAGAGCTCCTACGAGCAGTACTTC. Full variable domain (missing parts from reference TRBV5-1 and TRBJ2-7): KAGVTQTPRYLIKTRGQQVTLSCSPISGHRSVSWYQQTPGQGLQFLFEYFSETQRNKGNFPGRFSGRQFSNSRSEMNVSTLELGDSALYLCASSLGLAESSYEQYFGPGTRLTVT.

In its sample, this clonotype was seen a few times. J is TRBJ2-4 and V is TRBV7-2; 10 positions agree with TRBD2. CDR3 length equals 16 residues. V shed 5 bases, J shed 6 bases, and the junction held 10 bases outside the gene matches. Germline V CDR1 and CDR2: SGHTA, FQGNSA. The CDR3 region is CASSGQRGGPVNIQYF. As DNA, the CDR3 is TGTGCCAGCAGCGGGCAGCGGGGGGGGCCGGTAAACATTCAGTACTTC. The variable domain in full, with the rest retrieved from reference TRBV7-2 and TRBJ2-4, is GAGVSQSPSNKVTEKGKDVELRCDPISGHTALYWYRQSLGQGLEFLIYFQGNSAPDKSGLPSDRFSAERTGGSVSTLTIQRTQQEDSAVYLCASSGQRGGPVNIQYFGAGTRLSVL.

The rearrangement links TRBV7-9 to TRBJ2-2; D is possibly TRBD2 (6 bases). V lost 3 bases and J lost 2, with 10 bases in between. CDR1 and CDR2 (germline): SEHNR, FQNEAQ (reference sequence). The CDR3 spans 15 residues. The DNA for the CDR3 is TGTGCCAGCAGCTTCGGGACTCATAACACCGGGGAGCTGTTTTTT. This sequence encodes CASSFGTHNTGELFF.